This record covers a single T cell receptor beta chain. The V gene lost 0 bases and the J gene lost 3 bases, with 7 bases spanning the gap. This CDR3 has 13 residues. Assay: immunoSEQ multiplex PCR; the TCRdb copy retains only in-frame clones and omits some. The sample has about 70,000 clones, roughly 96% seen once. The sample originates from a study of technical replicates of blood from several donors. Specimen: T cells isolated from PBMCs. The sequence derives from a human donor in good health. V is TRBV5-3 and J is TRBJ2-7, with a tentative D call TRBD1 (6 bases). TRBV5-3 is an ORF, and what it does is uncertain. CDR3 in amino acids: CARSLGQVYEQYF. The DNA of the CDR3 is TGTGCCAGAAGCTTGGGACAGGTCTACGAGCAGTACTTC.